The present T cell receptor beta chain was sequenced within a study of blood T cell repertoires in COVID-19. Background on the study: Collection of acute and convalescent COVID-19 samples took place in the United States, Italy and Spain. The analysed material was cDNA or gDNA that came from T cells, B-cell-depleted T cells, or PBMCs.

In the original workflow: Estimation of nucleated cell counts relied on the amplification of reference gene primers. The repertoire was sequenced with immunoSEQ multiplex PCR; TCRdb's copy has only in-frame clones and lacks some. The V and J calls and the clone size are those of that table, but D and trimming were determined from the DNA. This sample carries over 250,000 clones, around 87% of them seen once, and the ten largest clones take roughly 1.6%. The CDR3 sequence is 14 residues long. Per the germline V gene, CDR1 is LGHDT and CDR2 is YNNKEL (reference sequence). After removal of 2 bases from V and 8 bases from J, the junction contained 6 bases not matched to a gene.

The source material was peripheral blood. The sequence came from a woman between 40 and 50 years old who had recovered from COVID-19. The chain couples TRBV3-1 (or the pseudogene TRBV3-2) to TRBJ1-2; 9 bases are shared with TRBD1. The CDR3 coding sequence is TGTGCCAGCAGCCAACCCGGGACAGGGTTAGGCTACACCTTC. Translation gives CASSQPGTGLGYTF.